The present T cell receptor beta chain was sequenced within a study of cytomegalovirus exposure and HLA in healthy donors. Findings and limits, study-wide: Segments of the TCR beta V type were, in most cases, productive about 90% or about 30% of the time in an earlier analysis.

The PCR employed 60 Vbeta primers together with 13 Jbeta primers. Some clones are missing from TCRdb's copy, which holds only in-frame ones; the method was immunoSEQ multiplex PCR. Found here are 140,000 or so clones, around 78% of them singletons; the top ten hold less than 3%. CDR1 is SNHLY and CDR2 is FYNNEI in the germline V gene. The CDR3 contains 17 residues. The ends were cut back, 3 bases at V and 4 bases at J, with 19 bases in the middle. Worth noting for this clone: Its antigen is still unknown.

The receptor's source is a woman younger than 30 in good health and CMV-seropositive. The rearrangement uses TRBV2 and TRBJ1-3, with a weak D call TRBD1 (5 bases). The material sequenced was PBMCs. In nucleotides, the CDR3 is TGTGCCAGCAGTGACCGCGCAGGGTCCTCTACCGGAAACACCATATATTTT. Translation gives CASSDRAGSSTGNTIYF.